This record covers a single T cell receptor beta chain. This CDR3 is built from 14 residues. Germline loops: CDR1 MNHNS, CDR2 SASEGT. V lost 6 bases, J lost 5 bases, and 1 base stayed unmatched. TCRdb's copy holds only in-frame clones and misses some; the assay was immunoSEQ multiplex PCR. Of about 300,000 clones listed, 80% to 90% are singletons. The data stem from a study of blood T cell repertoires in COVID-19. This sequence was found in a man younger than 35 who had recovered from COVID-19. The gene calls are TRBV6-1 and TRBJ2-1; TRBD2 matches 13 bases. Sequencing was carried out using peripheral blood. This CDR3 is CASSGTSGNNEQFF. The DNA of the CDR3 is TGTGCCAGCAGCGGGACTAGCGGGAACAATGAGCAGTTCTTC.